These 9 T cell receptor beta chains were all obtained from the same sample, sequenced in a study of long-term antiretroviral therapy in people with HIV. An immunoSEQ assay, version v3.0, was performed at survey level. Repertoires were generated with immunoSEQ multiplex PCR, while TCRdb's copy carries only in-frame clones and drops some. The sample consists of roughly 18,000 clones, 78% of them appearing once. The sample in question was unsorted PBMCs, obtained at the start of antiretroviral therapy, before treatment. Receptors were obtained from a middle-aged woman with HIV.

The chain has TRBV15 and TRBJ1-4; the D is unclear. CDR3 size: 15 residues. V was trimmed by 0 bases and J by 4 bases, leaving 9 bases between them. Germline loops: CDR1 LNHNV, CDR2 YYDKDF (reference sequence). The CDR3 nucleotides read TGTGCCACCAGCAGAGATAAGGGAAATAATGAAAAACTGTTTTTT. This sequence encodes CATSRDKGNNEKLFF.

The rearrangement links TRBV27 to TRBJ1-5; the match to TRBD1 covers 9 bases. The V gene's germline CDR1 is MNHEY and CDR2 SMNVEV (reference sequence). The CDR3 runs to 17 residues. V lost 8 bases and J lost 4; bases outside the gene matches: 15. CDR3 amino acids: CASAPASGTGRNQPQHF. In DNA, the CDR3 is TGTGCCAGCGCCCCTGCCTCCGGGACAGGGAGGAATCAGCCCCAGCATTTT.

This sequence joins TRBV6-9 and TRBJ1-1, with TRBD1 identical over 10 bases. The CDR3 sequence is 16 residues long. Germline V CDR1 and CDR2: MNHGY, SVAAGI. J was trimmed by 3 bases and V by 2 bases; bases with no gene match: 6. The CDR3 here is CASSYPGQGRHTEAFF. In DNA form, the CDR3 reads TGTGCCAGCAGTTATCCGGGACAGGGGCGTCACACTGAAGCTTTCTTT.

CDR3 protein: CASSFTPTAWNQPQHF. The CDR3, as DNA: TGTGCCAGCAGTTTTACCCCTACAGCGTGGAATCAGCCCCAGCATTTT. V and J are TRBV28 and TRBJ1-5, with D hard to call. Between the trimmed V and J ends, which lost 3 bases and 4 bases, there was a span of 16 bases. The germline V gene encodes CDR1 MDHEN and CDR2 SYDVKM. The CDR3 runs 16 residues.

The rearrangement joins TRBV28 to TRBJ2-7; no clear D gene. From germline, CDR1 is MDHEN and CDR2 SYDVKM. The V end lost 2 bases, the J end lost 7 bases, and 9 bases lay between the germline ends. This CDR3 has 12 amino acids. The CDR3 is CASSLRLREQYF. CDR3 bases: TGTGCCAGCAGTTTACGCCTCCGGGAGCAGTACTTC.

The chain uses TRBV27 and TRBJ1-1; weak D call: TRBD1 (5 bases). With 6 bases removed from V and 0 bases from J, the gap between germline ends came to 11 bases. Per the germline V gene, CDR1 is MNHEY and CDR2 is SMNVEV (reference sequence). CDR3 length equals 14 residues. The CDR3 bases are TGTGCCAGCAGAGAGGGACTGATGAACACTGAAGCTTTCTTT. It translates to CASREGLMNTEAFF.

Notes on this clone: Relative to the germline gene, one junction end is altered; a read error may explain this. This rearrangement joins TRBV5-5 to TRBJ2-6; D is unresolved. The CDR3 is 17 amino acids. The germline CDR1 and CDR2 sequences are SGHKS and YYEKEE (reference sequence). The CDR3 here is CASLGSARTKSGQRPDF. Written as DNA, the CDR3 is TGTGCCAGCTTGGGAAGTGCTCGCACAAAGTCGGGCCAACGTCCTGACTTC.

V and J are TRBV5-4 and TRBJ1-2, with D hard to call. CDR3 length equals 14 residues. V was clipped by 4 bases and J by 4 bases, with 14 bases between them. CDR1 and CDR2 (germline): SGHNT, YYREEE (reference sequence). The CDR3 DNA follows: TGTGCCAGCAGCCCCAAGACTCACGTCTATGGCTACACCTTC. Protein product: CASSPKTHVYGYTF.

The V and J genes are TRBV14 and TRBJ2-5; 12 nucleotides match TRBD1. The CDR3 totals 15 residues. Germline CDR1 reads SGHDN; CDR2 reads FVKESK. J lost 4 bases, V lost 4 bases, and 4 bases had no gene match. The CDR3 nucleotides read TGTGCCAGCAGCCCCGGGACAGGGGGCGTAGAGACCCAGTACTTC. Protein sequence: CASSPGTGGVETQYF.